The sequence of this T cell receptor (beta chain) was determined in a study of cytomegalovirus exposure and HLA in healthy donors. Turning to the study itself: A later analysis reported the same platform for the 100 to 150 validation repertoires and the roughly 650 first-cohort repertoires.

Germline lookup yields CDR1 MGHRA and CDR2 YSYEKL. The CDR3 totals 14 residues. Trimming cost V 3 bases and J 2 bases; bases outside gene matches: 3. Libraries were prepared by immunoSEQ multiplex PCR; TCRdb keeps only in-frame clonotypes and omits some of them. The sample contains about 280,000 clones, roughly 90% of which appear only once. Study results and limitations: Rare TCR sequences predominated, though certain public TCRs were found in many donors.

As to this clone: What it binds is unknown.

Sequencing input: PBMCs. The J gene is TRBJ1-2, the V gene TRBV4-1; 7 bases map to TRBD1. The source is a woman aged 18 to 35 in good health and CMV-seronegative. Written as DNA, the CDR3 is TGCGCCAGCAGCCAGCCGGGACAGAACTATGGCTACACCTTC. It yields the protein CASSQPGQNYGYTF.